These 20 T cell receptor beta chains were sequenced from one sample in a study of T cell repertoires in cytomegalovirus infection. These receptors have no known antigen. MiXCR, run by TCRdb on the reads, gives a single entry per CDR3 protein. The sample has 300,000 to 400,000 distinct CDR3 sequences; roughly 29% are singletons. Sample: cultured PBMCs, taken from culture after CMV antigen stimulation. The receptors stem from a human donor in good health (CMV status not recorded). Some clones in this sample may be carry-over from other donors' samples.

This chain connects TRBV19 to TRBJ2-1, with 7 bases aligning to TRBD2. The V gene end was trimmed by 7 bases and the J gene end by 7 bases; junction bases not matched to a gene: 10. The CDR3 has 14 amino acids. Germline V lookup: CDR1 LNHDA, CDR2 SQIVND (reference sequence). CDR3 in DNA: TGTGCCAGTACCCAAAGCGGGGTTAGGAATGAGCAGTTCTTC. Translated: CASTQSGVRNEQFF.

J is TRBJ1-5 and V is TRBV18; no firm D call. CDR1 is KGHSH, CDR2 LQKENI, per germline. V was pared by 3 bases and J by 1 base, with 13 bases between. CDR3 length equals 16 residues. The CDR3: CASSPRQSWSNQPQHF. The DNA for the CDR3 is TGTGCCAGCTCACCTCGGCAGAGTTGGAGCAATCAGCCCCAGCATTTT.

This chain joins TRBV6-1 and TRBJ2-2; TRBD2 is a possible D gene (6 bases). This CDR3 has 15 amino acids. Trimming removed 7 bases from V and 0 bases from J, with 12 bases in between. CDR1 and CDR2 from the germline V gene are MNHNS and SASEGT. CDR3 region: CASTEWGANTGELFF. CDR3 DNA sequence: TGTGCCAGCACCGAATGGGGGGCGAACACCGGGGAGCTGTTTTTT.

The chain combines TRBV29-1 with TRBJ1-1; D gene unclear. V lost 5 bases to trimming and J lost 1 base, with 14 bases between them. Germline V lookup: CDR1 SQVTM, CDR2 ANQGSEA. The CDR3 is made up of 14 amino acids. CDR3 sequence (DNA): TGCAGCGTTATGAGGAGGCCCCAGAACACTGAAGCTTTCTTT. It specifies CSVMRRPQNTEAFF.

This clonotype was seen only a few times. The rearrangement links TRBV6-1 to TRBJ2-4; no firm D call. In germline, CDR1 is MNHNS, CDR2 SASEGT. The CDR3 totals 15 residues. V lost 5 bases, J lost 1 base, and 12 bases lay in between. This CDR3 reads CASSPPRVAKNIQYF. The CDR3 DNA reads as TGTGCCAGCAGTCCCCCCCGGGTGGCCAAAAACATTCAGTACTTC.

This clonotype has more than one count but fewer than ten. The J gene is TRBJ1-4, the V gene TRBV7-2; D uncertain. Looked up from germline, CDR1 is SGHTA and CDR2 is FQGNSA. V was trimmed by 1 base and J by 0 bases, leaving 9 bases between them. The CDR3 runs to 16 residues. CDR3 amino acids: CASSLGPSSTNEKLFF. CDR3 nucleotide sequence: TGTGCCAGCAGCTTAGGCCCCTCTTCAACTAATGAAAAACTGTTTTTT. Based on the CDR3 plus reference TRBV7-2 and TRBJ1-4, the full variable domain is GAGVSQSPSNKVTEKGKDVELRCDPISGHTALYWYRQSLGQGLEFLIYFQGNSAPDKSGLPSDRFSAERTGGSVSTLTIQRTQQEDSAVYLCASSLGPSSTNEKLFFGSGTQLSVL.

This rearrangement joins TRBV7-8 to TRBJ1-5, with 8 nucleotides matching TRBD1. The CDR3 has 17 residues. The V gene's germline CDR1 is SGHVS and CDR2 FQNEAQ. Unmatched junction bases numbered 8, after V lost 1 base and J lost 3 bases. The CDR3 loop reads CASSLVLGTGYNQPQHF. CDR3 nucleotides: TGTGCCAGCAGCTTAGTGTTAGGGACAGGCTACAATCAGCCCCAGCATTTT.

This clonotype has a handful of counts. The V and J genes are TRBV6-1 and TRBJ1-2, with D uncertain. Trimming removed 5 bases from V and 4 bases from J, with 11 bases in between. In germline, CDR1 is MNHNS, CDR2 SASEGT. The CDR3 has 13 residues. The CDR3 here is CASSSGRTYGYTF. The CDR3 coding sequence is TGTGCCAGCAGTTCCGGACGGACCTATGGCTACACCTTC.

The chain couples TRBV19 to TRBJ2-3; 7 nucleotides align to TRBD2. There are 16 residues in the CDR3. V shed 5 bases and J 4 bases; nucleotides not matched to a gene: 12. The V gene's germline CDR1 is LNHDA and CDR2 SQIVND (reference sequence). CDR3 sequence (DNA): TGTGCCAGTAGTTTTAAGCGGGACTTTTCTCCAGATACGCAGTATTTT. Translated, it gives CASSFKRDFSPDTQYF.

This chain connects TRBV28 to TRBJ1-3, with TRBD1 matching 7 bases. Germline trimming cut 3 bases from V and 0 bases from J; bases unmatched to any gene: 2. There are 15 residues in the CDR3. The germline V gene encodes CDR1 MDHEN and CDR2 SYDVKM. CDR3 nucleotides: TGTGCCAGCAGTTTGGACAGGATCTCTGGAAACACCATATATTTT. Translation: CASSLDRISGNTIYF.

The genes are TRBV29-1 and TRBJ2-3; 8 bases are shared with TRBD1. This CDR3 comprises 16 residues. CDR1 and CDR2 from the germline V gene are SQVTM and ANQGSEA. V shed 0 bases and J 1 base; nucleotides not matched to a gene: 6. This CDR3 is CSVEDPRTGRTDTQYF. CDR3 nucleotide sequence: TGCAGCGTTGAAGATCCCCGGACAGGGCGCACAGATACGCAGTATTTT.

Note on this clonotype: The junction departs from the called germline gene at one end, perhaps through a read error. This chain uses TRBV27 with TRBJ1-5, with D possibly matching TRBD1 (6 bases). The CDR3 extends over 17 amino acids. The germline gives CDR1 MNHEY, CDR2 SMNVEV (reference sequence). In DNA form, the CDR3 reads TGTGCTAGCAGCCCAGAGAGGACAGTTTCTAGCAATCAGCCCCAGCATTTT. Encoded protein: CASSPERTVSSNQPQHF.

This chain connects TRBV20-1 to TRBJ1-5; D is uncertain. Germline-derived CDR1 and CDR2 are DFQATT and SNEGSKA (reference sequence). The CDR3 has 12 amino acids. Trimming shortened V by 0 bases and J by 4 bases, and 4 bases separated the two germline ends. The CDR3 loop reads CSARDHNQPQHF. In DNA form, the CDR3 reads TGCAGTGCTAGAGATCATAATCAGCCCCAGCATTTT.

The table lists this clonotype with many counts. The chain uses TRBV20-1 and TRBJ1-1; weak D call: TRBD1 (6 bases). There are 11 residues in the CDR3. Germline CDR1 is DFQATT and CDR2 is SNEGSKA (reference sequence). CDR3 bases: TGCAGCCAGAGGGGGGGCACTGAAGCTTTCTTT. As protein: CSQRGGTEAFF.

The chain couples TRBV11-3 to TRBJ2-2; 8 bases map to TRBD1. After removal of 4 bases from V and 4 bases from J, the junction contained 11 bases not matched to a gene. CDR3 length equals 17 residues. The germline V gene has CDR1 SGHNT and CDR2 YENEEA. The CDR3 protein is CASSSTDRADVTGELFF. CDR3 sequence (DNA): TGTGCCAGCAGCTCAACGGACAGGGCTGACGTCACCGGGGAGCTGTTTTTT. Full variable domain (missing parts from reference TRBV11-3 and TRBJ2-2): EAGVVQSPRYKIIEKKQPVAFWCNPISGHNTLYWYLQNLGQGPELLIRYENEEAVDDSQLPKDRFSAERLKGVDSTLKIQPAELGDSAVYLCASSSTDRADVTGELFFGEGSRLTVL.

Written as DNA, the CDR3 is TGTGCCAGCAGTCGCACAGGGGCCGCCGGGGGCTACACCTTC. Protein product: CASSRTGAAGGYTF. The V gene is TRBV27, the J gene TRBJ1-2; 7 bases line up with TRBD1. Germline loops: CDR1 MNHEY, CDR2 SMNVEV (reference sequence). Trimming cost V 5 bases and J 8 bases; bases outside gene matches: 11. CDR3 length: 14 residues.

This clonotype has more than one count but fewer than ten. V and J are TRBV7-8 and TRBJ2-7; 8 bases agree with TRBD2. V lost 5 bases to trimming and J lost 3 bases; unmatched junction nucleotides: 9. CDR3 size: 15 residues. CDR1 and CDR2 from the germline V gene are SGHVS and FQNEAQ. The CDR3 bases are TGTGCCAGCAGCGCCACTAGCGGAGTAGACTACGAGCAGTACTTC. It codes for CASSATSGVDYEQYF.

This clonotype was observed at least ten times. The chain employs TRBV7-6 and TRBJ2-2, with TRBD1 identical over 9 bases. With 5 bases clipped from V and 7 bases from J, the junction kept 8 bases outside the gene matches. The germline gives CDR1 SGHVS, CDR2 FNYEAQ. The length of the CDR3 is 15 residues. CDR3 nucleotide sequence: TGTGCCAGCAGCAGGGGACAGGGTCCAGTCGGGGAGCTGTTTTTT. This sequence encodes CASSRGQGPVGELFF. The variable domain in full, with the rest retrieved from reference TRBV7-6 and TRBJ2-2, is GAGVSQSPRYKVTKRGQDVALRCDPISGHVSLYWYRQALGQGPEFLTYFNYEAQQDKSGLPNDRFSAERPEGSISTLTIQRTEQRDSAMYRCASSRGQGPVGELFFGEGSRLTVL.

The chain employs TRBV12-3 or TRBV12-4 and TRBJ2-6; D is unresolved. The CDR3 runs 15 residues. Trimming shortened V by 2 bases and J by 0 bases, and 5 bases separated the two germline ends. CDR3 nucleotide sequence: TGTGCCAGCAGTTTATCCCTCTCTGGGGCCAACGTCCTGACTTTC. As protein: CASSLSLSGANVLTF.

This clonotype was recorded at least ten times. The CDR3: CASSTVGSGRETQYF. CDR3 coding DNA: TGTGCCAGCAGCACGGTGGGGTCTGGGAGGGAGACCCAGTACTTC. The chain joins TRBV7-2 to TRBJ2-5; a possible D gene is TRBD2 (6 bases). The CDR3 loop spans 15 amino acids. V gave up 5 bases and J gave up 5 bases, with 18 bases separating them. Germline lookup yields CDR1 SGHTA and CDR2 FQGNSA.